These 18 T cell receptor beta chains originate from one sample sequenced in a study of blood T cell repertoires in COVID-19. Clones were read by immunoSEQ multiplex PCR, and TCRdb kept only the in-frame ones, dropping some. Here the sample spans about 320,000 clones, roughly 86% being singletons. Sequenced input: peripheral blood. Receptors were obtained from a woman between 25 and 40 years old with COVID-19, enrolled during active disease.

The J gene is TRBJ2-7, the V gene TRBV29-1, with D possibly being TRBD1 (6 bases). CDR1 SQVTM and CDR2 ANQGSEA come from the germline V gene. The CDR3 consists of 14 residues. V lost 8 bases to trimming and J lost 3 bases, with 20 bases between them. The CDR3 loop reads CSPVSGTLDYEQYF. The CDR3 nucleotides are TGCAGCCCCGTCTCCGGGACATTAGACTACGAGCAGTACTTC.

The CDR3 coding sequence is TGTGCCAGCAGTTTATTAGGGGACAGCAATGAGCAGTTCTTC. Translated, it gives CASSLLGDSNEQFF. The rearrangement uses TRBV28 and TRBJ2-1, with TRBD1 matching 7 bases. The germline V gene encodes CDR1 MDHEN and CDR2 SYDVKM. J lost 6 bases, V lost 1 base, and 3 bases had no gene match. The CDR3 has 14 amino acids.

V gene TRBV4-2 combines with J gene TRBJ2-7, with no clear D. The CDR3 covers 13 residues. Per germline, CDR1 LGHNA and CDR2 YNFKEQ. Trimming pared 4 bases from V and 1 base from J, leaving 8 bases between. DNA of the CDR3: TGTGCCAGCAGCCTTTCCACTTCCTACGAGCAGTACTTC. Encoded protein: CASSLSTSYEQYF.

V is TRBV10-2 and J is TRBJ1-5; D is possibly TRBD1 (6 bases). This CDR3 has 12 residues. The germline V and J ends were trimmed by 7 bases and 4 bases, with 8 bases remaining between them. Germline V gives CDR1 WSHSY, CDR2 SAAADI. The CDR3 is CASTTGNQPQHF. CDR3 in DNA: TGCGCCAGCACCACAGGGAATCAGCCCCAGCATTTT.

This clone turned up a few times. The gene calls are TRBV7-9 and TRBJ2-1; 8 nucleotides agree with TRBD2. The CDR3 spans 14 residues. Germline V gives CDR1 SEHNR, CDR2 FQNEAQ (reference sequence). V trimming: 10 bases; J trimming: 7 bases; junction bases outside the gene matches: 12. CDR3 amino acids: CATHPRGGQNEQFF. The CDR3 DNA sequence: TGTGCCACCCACCCACGGGGGGGCCAAAATGAGCAGTTCTTC.

Turning to this clone: Other DNA sequences within the sample encode an identical CDR3. The gene calls are TRBV20-1 and TRBJ1-2; 9 nucleotides align to TRBD1. With V trimmed by 6 bases and J by 7 bases, 3 bases remained unmatched. Germline V gene lookup returns CDR1 DFQATT and CDR2 SNEGSKA (reference sequence). The CDR3 is made up of 11 amino acids. The DNA for the CDR3 is TGCAGTGCGCGACAGGGGGGTGGCTACACCTTC. Translated: CSARQGGGYTF.

The V call is TRBV3-1 (or the pseudogene TRBV3-2), the J call TRBJ2-2; TRBD2 agrees at 8 bases. The CDR3 is made up of 16 amino acids. The V gene end was trimmed by 1 base and the J gene end by 8 bases; junction bases not matched to a gene: 9. Germline CDR1 reads LGHDT; CDR2 reads YNNKEL (reference sequence). The CDR3 DNA reads TGTGCCAGCAGCCAAGGTGCGGGGGGCCCTGGAGGGGAGCTGTTTTTT. Translation: CASSQGAGGPGGELFF.

This clone occurred a few times. The rearrangement joins TRBV29-1 to TRBJ1-2; a possible D gene is TRBD1 (6 bases). The CDR3 is made up of 14 amino acids. Germline CDR1 is SQVTM and CDR2 is ANQGSEA. V gave up 4 bases and J gave up 3 bases, with 15 bases separating them. The CDR3 nucleotides are TGCAGCGTTGTTCGACAGGAATCGTACTATGGCTACACCTTC. This codes for CSVVRQESYYGYTF.

This chain joins TRBV6-5 and TRBJ1-3, with TRBD1 matching 11 bases. V shed 6 bases, J shed 2 bases, and the junction held 3 bases outside the gene matches. This CDR3 spans 15 amino acids. The V gene's germline CDR1 is MNHEY and CDR2 SVGAGI. The DNA for the CDR3 is TGTGCCAGCAGAGGGGACAGGGGGACTGGAAACACCATATATTTT. Its protein is CASRGDRGTGNTIYF.

The chain has TRBV9 and TRBJ2-2; D is possibly TRBD2 (5 bases). The germline gives CDR1 SGDLS, CDR2 YYNGEE. The CDR3 contains 16 residues. Trimming shortened V by 0 bases and J by 6 bases, and 15 bases separated the two germline ends. The CDR3 coding sequence is TGTGCCAGCAGCGTAGTCGAGGGAACCCCCGCCGGGGAGCTGTTTTTT. Translated: CASSVVEGTPAGELFF. Full variable domain (missing parts from reference TRBV9 and TRBJ2-2): DSGVTQTPKHLITATGQRVTLRCSPRSGDLSVYWYQQSLDQGLQFLIQYYNGEERAKGNILERFSAQQFPDLHSELNLSSLELGDSALYFCASSVVEGTPAGELFFGEGSRLTVL.

V usage is TRBV13 and J usage is TRBJ1-1, with 7 bases aligning to TRBD1. Germline trimming cut 3 bases from V and 5 bases from J; bases unmatched to any gene: 0. The germline V gene has CDR1 PRHDT and CDR2 FYEKMQ (reference sequence). The CDR3 contains 12 residues. The CDR3 reads CASSLTGTEAFF. The CDR3 DNA reads as TGTGCCAGCAGCTTGACAGGGACTGAAGCTTTCTTT.

The chain carries TRBV10-3 and TRBJ2-1; TRBD1 might be the D (6 bases). Germline V CDR1 and CDR2: ENHRY, SYGVKD. Deletions cut 4 bases from V and 5 bases from J, with 15 bases between. CDR3 size: 15 residues. The DNA for the CDR3 is TGTGCCATCAGTGCGACAGGCCAATTGAACAATGAGCAGTTCTTC. Residues: CAISATGQLNNEQFF.

The rearrangement joins TRBV7-9 to TRBJ1-4, with 11 bases lining up with TRBD1. The length of the CDR3 is 15 residues. Germline CDR1 reads SEHNR; CDR2 reads FQNEAQ (reference sequence). With V trimmed by 3 bases and J by 8 bases, 5 bases remained unmatched. CDR3 DNA sequence: TGTGCCAGCAGCTTGGGGACAGGGGGTAGCGAAAAACTGTTTTTT. This codes for CASSLGTGGSEKLFF.

The rearrangement uses TRBV7-9 and TRBJ1-4; 9 bases are shared with TRBD1. There are 17 residues in the CDR3. The ends lost 0 bases at V and 4 bases at J; junction bases unmatched: 6. Germline CDR1 SEHNR, CDR2 FQNEAQ (reference sequence). CDR3: CASSLAPGQGINEKLFF. DNA for the CDR3: TGTGCCAGCAGCTTAGCTCCTGGACAGGGGATTAATGAAAAACTGTTTTTT.

The chain recombines TRBV21-1 with TRBJ1-6; TRBD1, the table's D call, was not compared with the DNA. TRBV21-1 is a listed pseudogene. The CDR3 loop spans 16 amino acids. The CDR3 DNA reads as TGTGCCAGCAGCGATGGACAGAGCTCCTATAATTCACCCCTCCACTTT. Translating it yields CASSDGQSSYNSPLHF.

The chain has TRBV6-1 and TRBJ2-1; 11 bases align to TRBD2. The J segment lost 3 bases and the V segment lost 1 base, leaving 5 bases of the junction unmatched. Germline assignment: CDR1 MNHNS and CDR2 SASEGT. The length of the CDR3 is 17 residues. CDR3: CASSEGVAGGFYNEQFF. The CDR3 bases are TGTGCCAGCAGTGAAGGGGTAGCGGGGGGGTTCTACAATGAGCAGTTCTTC.

This chain uses TRBV7-2 with TRBJ1-2, with D perhaps matching TRBD1 (5 bases). The ends were cut back, 3 bases at V and 4 bases at J, with 12 bases in the middle. Germline V CDR1 and CDR2: SGHTA, FQGNSA. The CDR3 loop spans 14 amino acids. CDR3 loop: CASSLYRILYGYTF. The CDR3 coding sequence is TGTGCCAGCAGCTTGTACAGGATTCTCTATGGCTACACCTTC.

This clone has just a few counts. The chain couples TRBV19 to TRBJ1-2; D is unclear. This CDR3 is built from 13 residues. Germline CDR1 and CDR2: LNHDA and SQIVND (reference sequence). The V and J ends lost 3 bases and 4 bases respectively, with 9 bases between them. As DNA, the CDR3 is TGTGCCAGTAGTATGCCAGGATTCTATGGCTACACCTTC. Translating it yields CASSMPGFYGYTF.